This T cell receptor (beta chain) emerged from a study of cytomegalovirus exposure and HLA in healthy donors. Study-level background: Earlier sequencing of about 179 million T cells yielded nearly 120 million unique TCR beta sequences. Study-wide results and caveats: Per a prior analysis, the majority of TCR beta V segments were productive roughly 87% or roughly 30% of the time.

Both 60 Vbeta primers and 13 Jbeta primers went into the PCR. TCRdb's copy holds only in-frame clones and misses some; the assay was immunoSEQ multiplex PCR. Altogether 250,000 to 350,000 clones are present, 75% to 90% being singletons, with the ten largest covering less than 4%. About this clone: Its antigen remains unidentified.

The CDR3 spans 15 residues. The germline V gene has CDR1 SGHAT and CDR2 FQNNGV. After removal of 5 bases from V and 3 bases from J, the junction contained 6 bases not matched to a gene. J is TRBJ2-5 and V is TRBV11-2; the match to TRBD2 covers 10 bases. The receptor comes from a man aged 40-49 years in good health and CMV-seropositive. The specimen was PBMCs. CDR3 sequence (DNA): TGTGCCAGCAGCCGACCGGGACTAGCGAAAGAGACCCAGTACTTC. This sequence encodes CASSRPGLAKETQYF.